This T cell receptor (beta chain) emerged from a study of brain T cells in children with intractable seizures. Study results and caveats: Viral specificity was inferred only from CDR3 similarity; HCMV serostatus was unknown. Absence of clones before surgery may stem from lower sequencing depth.

Patients received at least one anti-epileptic drug before surgery. The CDR3 is made up of 15 amino acids. The V gene end was trimmed by 4 bases and the J gene end by 7 bases; junction bases not matched to a gene: 6. CDR1 and CDR2 (germline): SGHDN, FVKESK. The data were produced by immunoSEQ multiplex PCR, yet TCRdb's version contains in-frame clones alone and is incomplete. The sample lists roughly 80,000 clones, around 91% occurring once. Of note for this clone: Antigen: not known.

The specimen was peripheral blood, collected at surgery. The TCR sequence derives from a girl aged 2 to 9 with Rasmussen encephalitis and intractable seizures. The genes are TRBV14 and TRBJ2-1, with 11 bases that match TRBD1. The DNA of the CDR3 is TGTGCCAGCAGCCGATCCGGGACAGGGGGAAATGAGCAGTTCTTC. It encodes CASSRSGTGGNEQFF.